The clone carrying this T cell receptor (beta chain) was seen more than once but under ten times. This entry comes from a study of blood T cell repertoires in COVID-19. Background on the study: COVID-19 samples collected from the United States, Italy and Spain covered acute and convalescent phases. The analysed material was cDNA or gDNA that came from T cells, B-cell-depleted T cells, or PBMCs.

Per the authors' pipeline: The assay estimated nucleated cells by amplifying reference gene primers. The table came from immunoSEQ multiplex PCR; TCRdb's copy has only in-frame clones and leaves some out. The DNA gave D and trimming, while V, J and clone size come from that table. The sample includes some 240,000 clones, 90% seen only once; the top ten take 2.1%. The Seattle patients joined while their infection was active and were tracked longitudinally afterward. The CDR3 loop spans 18 amino acids. Germline lookup yields CDR1 SGHDN and CDR2 FVKESK. Trimming cost V 1 base and J 1 base; bases outside gene matches: 9.

The receptor was derived from a woman aged 60-75 years with COVID-19, enrolled during active disease. The sample comprised peripheral blood. The chain employs TRBV14 and TRBJ1-1; 10 bases line up with TRBD1. CDR3 amino acids: CASSQGRARQGANTEAFF. Written as DNA, the CDR3 is TGTGCCAGCAGCCAAGGAAGGGCACGACAGGGGGCGAACACTGAAGCTTTCTTT.